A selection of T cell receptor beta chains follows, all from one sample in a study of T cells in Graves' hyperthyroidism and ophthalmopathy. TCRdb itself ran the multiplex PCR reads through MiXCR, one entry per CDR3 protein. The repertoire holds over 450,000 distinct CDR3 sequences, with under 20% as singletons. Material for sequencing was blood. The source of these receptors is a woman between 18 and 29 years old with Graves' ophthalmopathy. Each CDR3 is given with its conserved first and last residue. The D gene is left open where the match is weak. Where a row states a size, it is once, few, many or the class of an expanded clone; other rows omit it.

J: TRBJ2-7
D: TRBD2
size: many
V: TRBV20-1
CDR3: CSARDHRLAGYEQYF
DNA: TGCAGTGCTAGAGATCATCGGCTAGCGGGGTACGAGCAGTACTTC

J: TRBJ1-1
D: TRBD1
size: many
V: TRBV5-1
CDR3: CASSPGRGTGGRTEAFF
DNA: TGCGCCAGCAGCCCGGGGCGCGGGACAGGGGGCCGGACTGAAGCTTTCTTT

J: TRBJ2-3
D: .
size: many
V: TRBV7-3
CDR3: CASSPDGGATISGDTQYF
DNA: TGTGCCAGCAGTCCAGATGGGGGGGCCACGATCTCTGGAGATACGCAGTATTTT

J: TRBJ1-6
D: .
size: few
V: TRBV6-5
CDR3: CASSYAQGLESPLHF
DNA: TGTGCCAGCAGTTACGCCCAGGGATTGGAGTCACCCCTCCACTTT

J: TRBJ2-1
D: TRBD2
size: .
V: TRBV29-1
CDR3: CSVALAGVHEQFF
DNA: TGCAGCGTTGCACTAGCGGGAGTACATGAGCAGTTCTTC

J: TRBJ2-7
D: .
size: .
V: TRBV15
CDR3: CATSTSYRDRLREQYF
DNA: TGTGCCACCAGCACATCCTACCGGGACCGATTGAGGGAGCAGTACTTC

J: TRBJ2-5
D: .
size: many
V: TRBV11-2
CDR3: CASSFWGRETQYF
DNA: TGTGCCAGCAGCTTTTGGGGCCGAGAGACCCAGTACTTC

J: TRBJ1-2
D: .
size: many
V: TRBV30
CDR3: CAWSMGALNYGYTF
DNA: TGTGCCTGGAGTATGGGGGCGCTTAACTATGGCTACACCTTC

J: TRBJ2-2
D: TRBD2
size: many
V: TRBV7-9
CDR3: CASTFPLSLAVAGELFF
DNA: TGTGCCAGTACTTTCCCCTTATCTCTAGCGGTGGCCGGGGAGCTGTTTTTT

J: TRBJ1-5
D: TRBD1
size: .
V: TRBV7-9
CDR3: CASSPGQGANQPQHF
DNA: TGTGCCAGCAGCCCCGGACAGGGGGCAAACCAGCCCCAGCATTTT

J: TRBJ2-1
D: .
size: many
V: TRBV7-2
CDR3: CASSYVGPLNEQFF
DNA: TGTGCCAGCAGCTACGTCGGCCCCCTCAATGAGCAGTTCTTC

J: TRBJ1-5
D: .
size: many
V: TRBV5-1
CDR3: CASSAGGGNQPQHF
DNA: TGCGCCAGCAGTGCGGGGGGTGGCAATCAGCCCCAGCATTTT